This T cell receptor beta chain was documented in a study of Ad26.COV2.S vaccination and SARS-CoV-2 variants. Study summary: The COV1001 Ad26.COV2.S trial arm included the donor. Once or twice, 56 days apart, Ad26.COV2.S was delivered intramuscularly.

In regard to this clone: Its antigen remains unidentified.

Germline assignment: CDR1 MGHDK and CDR2 SYGVNS. CDR3 length: 13 amino acids. Trimming took off 5 bases at V and 5 bases at J, with 9 bases between the two ends. General study results and limits: Vaccine and placebo recipients had similar non-spike TCR breadth. Post-vaccination spike-specific CD8+ and CD4+ T cell responses reportedly had substantial breadth.

The sample's treatment: roughly 19 received Ad26.COV2.S at low or high dose, single or two shots; 5 received placebo; per-sample allocation not given. After the first vaccine or placebo injection, samples were drawn on day 63. The method was immunoSEQ multiplex PCR; TCRdb's version includes in-frame clones alone and lacks a portion of them. Among 430,000 or so clones listed, nearly 90% were seen once. The source material was peripheral blood, sampled in a trial of Ad26.COV2.S vaccine versus placebo. This TCR was recovered from a person between 18 and 60 years old who received the Ad26.COV2.S COVID-19 vaccine or a placebo. The chain couples TRBV25-1 to TRBJ2-2; D unresolved. CDR3 DNA sequence: TGTGCCAGCAGTCACCGACAAACCGGGGAGCTGTTTTTT. Encoded protein: CASSHRQTGELFF.